The 14 T cell receptor beta chains reported below all come from one sample, sequenced in a study of vaccination and CD4 T cells after COVID-19. The treatment here: roughly 10-day PBMC culture with coronavirus spike peptide pools or control peptides (ViraFEST assay). These receptors lack a known antigen. An Oncomine TCR Beta short-read assay was used to sequence the DNA from cultured CD4+ T cells. One entry per CDR3 protein, called by TCRdb with MiXCR from the PCR reads. The table lists approximately 18,000 distinct CDR3 sequences, 53% of them singletons. The specimen comprised CD4+ T cells from blood, cultured in vitro, sampled before SARS-CoV-2 vaccination. Receptor source: a human donor who had recovered from COVID-19.

The rearrangement links TRBV12-3 or TRBV12-4 to TRBJ2-3; TRBD2 agrees at 7 bases. The CDR3 covers 14 residues. V shed 6 bases, J shed 0 bases, and the junction held 3 bases outside the gene matches. The CDR3 DNA sequence: TGTGCCAGCAGGGAAGCGGGAAGCACAGATACGCAGTATTTT. Its translation is CASREAGSTDTQYF.

This clonotype appeared a few times. This sequence joins TRBV20-1 and TRBJ2-7, with D unclear. CDR3 length: 13 residues. V was shortened by 5 bases and J by 0 bases, with 11 bases between the two germline ends. CDR1 is DFQATT, CDR2 SNEGSKA, per germline (reference sequence). The CDR3 protein is CSAGPRSSYEQYF. The DNA of the CDR3 is TGCAGTGCTGGACCCCGCAGCTCCTACGAGCAGTACTTC.

The chain links TRBV15 to TRBJ2-7; 10 positions match TRBD2. The CDR3 loop spans 15 amino acids. The germline V gene encodes CDR1 LNHNV and CDR2 YYDKDF (reference sequence). V was pared by 1 base and J by 6 bases, with 6 bases of the junction left unmatched. The CDR3 DNA sequence: TGTGCCACCAGCAGAGCGGTTAGCGGGAGGACCGAGCAGTACTTC. The encoded protein is CATSRAVSGRTEQYF.

The chain carries TRBV25-1 and TRBJ1-5, with TRBD1 identical over 8 bases. The CDR3 spans 16 residues. The J segment lost 5 bases and the V segment lost 6 bases, leaving 12 bases of the junction unmatched. In germline, CDR1 is MGHDK, CDR2 SYGVNS. DNA for the CDR3: TGTGCCAGCAGAGAGTCCGGGACAGGCTACGATCAGCCCCAGCATTTT. Residues: CASRESGTGYDQPQHF.

The rearrangement joins TRBV20-1 to TRBJ2-5; 10 nucleotides match TRBD2. CDR1 DFQATT and CDR2 SNEGSKA come from the germline V gene (reference sequence). The CDR3 is 22 amino acids. V shed 6 bases and J 1 base; nucleotides not matched to a gene: 29. The CDR3 DNA sequence: TGCAGTGCGACTGACTTAGCGGGAGGAGAATCGGTTCATGTGGGCCCCCAAGAGACCCAGTACTTC. This translates into CSATDLAGGESVHVGPQETQYF.

The CDR3 reads CASSVVGGSGADTQYF. The DNA of the CDR3 is TGTGCCAGCAGCGTAGTCGGCGGGAGTGGTGCAGATACGCAGTATTTT. The chain recombines TRBV9 with TRBJ2-3; TRBD2 matches 7 bases. With 0 bases clipped from V and 4 bases from J, the junction kept 8 bases outside the gene matches. Germline lookup yields CDR1 SGDLS and CDR2 YYNGEE. The CDR3 loop spans 16 amino acids. Variable domain in full (rest from reference TRBV9 and TRBJ2-3): DSGVTQTPKHLITATGQRVTLRCSPRSGDLSVYWYQQSLDQGLQFLIQYYNGEERAKGNILERFSAQQFPDLHSELNLSSLELGDSALYFCASSVVGGSGADTQYFGPGTRLTVL.

Comment on this clonotype: The junction departs from the called germline gene at one end, perhaps through a read error. The chain employs TRBV30 and TRBJ2-2; D uncertain. CDR1 is GTSNPN, CDR2 SVGIG, per germline (reference sequence). This CDR3 is 13 amino acids long. This chain's CDR3 is CPWSEESAGELFF. CDR3 nucleotides: TGTCCCTGGAGCGAGGAAAGCGCCGGGGAGCTGTTTTTT.

The chain is built from TRBV30 and TRBJ1-2; no reliable D call. The CDR3 runs 11 residues. The germline V gene has CDR1 GTSNPN and CDR2 SVGIG (reference sequence). V was cut by 7 bases and J by 4 bases, with 10 bases left in between. The CDR3: CASRKLYGYTF. CDR3 DNA sequence: TGTGCCTCCAGGAAGCTCTATGGCTACACCTTC.

V usage is TRBV20-1 and J usage is TRBJ2-3, with D tentatively TRBD2 (6 bases). The V gene lost 1 base and the J gene lost 4 bases, with 9 bases spanning the gap. The CDR3 is 13 amino acids. The germline CDR1 and CDR2 sequences are DFQATT and SNEGSKA (reference sequence). CDR3 nucleotide sequence: TGCAGTGCTAGAGTGGAGGGCCCAGATACGCAGTATTTT. It is translated as CSARVEGPDTQYF.

The rearrangement joins TRBV18 to TRBJ2-2; 7 bases align to TRBD2. The CDR3 consists of 15 residues. The junction had 4 bases not matched to a gene; V was cut back by 3 bases and J by 3 bases. CDR1 is KGHSH and CDR2 is LQKENI in the germline V gene. The CDR3, as DNA: TGTGCCAGCTCACCCGGACTAGAATACACCGGGGAGCTGTTTTTT. This codes for CASSPGLEYTGELFF.

The rearrangement uses TRBV18 and TRBJ2-5; D is possibly TRBD1 (6 bases). This CDR3 spans 14 amino acids. Germline CDR1 reads KGHSH; CDR2 reads LQKENI. The V gene lost 6 bases and the J gene lost 4 bases, with 15 bases spanning the gap. The CDR3 sequence is CASSSGVRGETQYF. The CDR3 nucleotides are TGTGCCAGCTCGTCAGGGGTACGGGGAGAGACCCAGTACTTC. The entire variable domain, with the rest obtained from reference TRBV18 and TRBJ2-5, is as follows: NAGVMQNPRHLVRRRGQEARLRCSPMKGHSHVYWYRQLPEEGLKFMVYLQKENIIDESGMPKERFSAEFPKEGPSILRIQQVVRGDSAAYFCASSSGVRGETQYFGPGTRLLVL.

The sample holds a few counts of this clonotype. This chain links TRBV6-1 with TRBJ1-5, with 10 bases lining up with TRBD1. Germline values: CDR1 MNHNS, CDR2 SASEGT. The CDR3 contains 13 residues. V shed 7 bases, J shed 6 bases, and the junction held 3 bases outside the gene matches. This chain's CDR3 is CASTDRGIQPQHF. The CDR3 DNA sequence: TGTGCCAGCACGGACAGGGGGATTCAGCCCCAGCATTTT.

The chain couples TRBV20-1 to TRBJ2-2; D gene uncertain. CDR1 and CDR2 from the germline V gene are DFQATT and SNEGSKA (reference sequence). The germline V and J ends were trimmed by 4 bases and 2 bases, with 14 bases remaining between them. The CDR3 is 15 residues long. The CDR3 bases are TGCAGTGCTAAAGGGCAGATCCGTAACACCGGGGAGCTGTTTTTT. It yields the protein CSAKGQIRNTGELFF.

The rearrangement links TRBV11-2 to TRBJ2-3, with 9 bases identical to TRBD2. The V segment lost 5 bases and the J segment 5 bases; nucleotides outside the gene matches: 8. The CDR3 loop spans 15 amino acids. Germline CDR1 and CDR2: SGHAT and FQNNGV. The CDR3 DNA follows: TGTGCCAGCAGCCTGCGGGAGGGGGGAGTAGATACGCAGTATTTT. Its translation is CASSLREGGVDTQYF.